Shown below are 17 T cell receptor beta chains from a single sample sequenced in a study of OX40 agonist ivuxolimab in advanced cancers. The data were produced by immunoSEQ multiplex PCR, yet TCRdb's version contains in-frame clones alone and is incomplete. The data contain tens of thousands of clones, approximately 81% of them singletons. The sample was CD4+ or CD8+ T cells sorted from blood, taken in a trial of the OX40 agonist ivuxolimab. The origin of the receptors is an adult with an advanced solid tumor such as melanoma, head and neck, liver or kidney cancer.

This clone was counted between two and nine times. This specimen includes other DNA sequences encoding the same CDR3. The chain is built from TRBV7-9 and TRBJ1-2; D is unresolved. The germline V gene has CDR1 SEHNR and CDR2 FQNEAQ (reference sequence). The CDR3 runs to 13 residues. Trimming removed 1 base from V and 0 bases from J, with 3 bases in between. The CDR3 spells CASSLGTNYGYTF. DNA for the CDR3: TGTGCCAGCAGCTTAGGGACTAACTATGGCTACACCTTC.

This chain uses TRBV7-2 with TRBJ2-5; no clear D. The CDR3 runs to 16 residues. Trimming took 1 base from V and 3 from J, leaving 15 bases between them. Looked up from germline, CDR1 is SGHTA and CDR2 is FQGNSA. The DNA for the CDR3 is TGTGCCAGCAGCTTAGAGCCCCGGTTCTCCAAAGAGACCCAGTACTTC. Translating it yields CASSLEPRFSKETQYF. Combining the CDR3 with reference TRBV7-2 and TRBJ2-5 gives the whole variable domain GAGVSQSPSNKVTEKGKDVELRCDPISGHTALYWYRQSLGQGLEFLIYFQGNSAPDKSGLPSDRFSAERTGGSVSTLTIQRTQQEDSAVYLCASSLEPRFSKETQYFGPGTRLLVL.

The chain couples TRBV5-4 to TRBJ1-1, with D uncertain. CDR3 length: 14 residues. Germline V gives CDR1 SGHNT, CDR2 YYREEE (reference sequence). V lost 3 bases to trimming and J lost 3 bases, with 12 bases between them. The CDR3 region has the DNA TGTGCCAGCAGCTCTTCTCTATATGACACTGAAGCTTTCTTT. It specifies CASSSSLYDTEAFF.

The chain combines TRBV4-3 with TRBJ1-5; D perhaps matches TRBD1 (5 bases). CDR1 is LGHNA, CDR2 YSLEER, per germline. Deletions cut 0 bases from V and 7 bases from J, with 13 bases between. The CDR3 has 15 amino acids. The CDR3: CASSQELSRVQPQHF. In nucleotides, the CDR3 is TGCGCCAGCAGCCAAGAATTGTCCAGGGTGCAGCCCCAGCATTTT.

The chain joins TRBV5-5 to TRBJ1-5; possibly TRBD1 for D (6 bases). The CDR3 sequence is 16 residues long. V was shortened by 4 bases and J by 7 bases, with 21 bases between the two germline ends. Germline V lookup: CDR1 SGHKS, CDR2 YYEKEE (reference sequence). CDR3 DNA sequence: TGTGCCAGCAGCCCGGACAGCGGAGGGGGTCGCCAGCCCCAGCATTTT. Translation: CASSPDSGGGRQPQHF. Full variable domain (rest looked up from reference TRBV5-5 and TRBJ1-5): DAGVTQSPTHLIKTRGQQVTLRCSPISGHKSVSWYQQVLGQGPQFIFQYYEKEERGRGNFPDRFSARQFPNYSSELNVNALLLGDSALYLCASSPDSGGGRQPQHFGDGTRLSIL.

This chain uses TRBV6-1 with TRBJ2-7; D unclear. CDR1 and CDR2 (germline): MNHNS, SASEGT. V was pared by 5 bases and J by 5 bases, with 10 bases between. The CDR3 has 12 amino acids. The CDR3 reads CASSRGIHEQYV. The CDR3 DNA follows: TGTGCCAGCAGTCGTGGGATCCACGAGCAGTACGTC.

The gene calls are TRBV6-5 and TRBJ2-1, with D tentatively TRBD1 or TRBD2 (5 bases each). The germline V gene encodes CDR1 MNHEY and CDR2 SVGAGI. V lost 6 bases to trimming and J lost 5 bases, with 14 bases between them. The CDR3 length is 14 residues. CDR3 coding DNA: TGTGCCAGCAGCCGTGGGGGAGCGCACAATGAGCAGTTCTTC. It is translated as CASSRGGAHNEQFF.

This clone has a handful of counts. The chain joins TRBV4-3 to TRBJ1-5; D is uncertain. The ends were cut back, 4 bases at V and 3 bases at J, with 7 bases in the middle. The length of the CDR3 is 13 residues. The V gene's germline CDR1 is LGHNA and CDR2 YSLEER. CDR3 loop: CASSRDTNQPQHF. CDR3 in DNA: TGCGCCAGCAGCCGAGACACCAATCAGCCCCAGCATTTT.

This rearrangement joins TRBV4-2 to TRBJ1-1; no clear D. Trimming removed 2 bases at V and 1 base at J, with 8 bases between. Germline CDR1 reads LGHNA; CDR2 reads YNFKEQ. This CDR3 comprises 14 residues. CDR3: CASSQRWANTEAFF. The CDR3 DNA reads TGTGCCAGCAGCCAAAGATGGGCGAACACTGAAGCTTTCTTT.

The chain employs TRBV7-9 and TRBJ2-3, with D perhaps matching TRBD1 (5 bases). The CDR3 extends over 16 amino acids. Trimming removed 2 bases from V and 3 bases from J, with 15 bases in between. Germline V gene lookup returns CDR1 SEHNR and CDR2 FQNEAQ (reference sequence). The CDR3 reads CASSLFGQGQTDTQYF. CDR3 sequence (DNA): TGTGCCAGCAGCTTATTTGGCCAGGGTCAAACAGATACGCAGTATTTT.

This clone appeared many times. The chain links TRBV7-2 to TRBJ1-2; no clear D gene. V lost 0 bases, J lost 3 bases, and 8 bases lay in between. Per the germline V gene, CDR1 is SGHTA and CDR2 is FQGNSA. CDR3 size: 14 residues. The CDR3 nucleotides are TGTGCCAGCAGCTTAGCCCGATCGGACTATGGCTACACCTTC. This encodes CASSLARSDYGYTF.

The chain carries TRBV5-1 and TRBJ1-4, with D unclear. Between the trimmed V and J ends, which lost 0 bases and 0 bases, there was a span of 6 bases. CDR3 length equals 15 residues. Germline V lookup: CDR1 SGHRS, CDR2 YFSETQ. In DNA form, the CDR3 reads TGCGCCAGCAGCTTGGACACTTCAACTAATGAAAAACTGTTTTTT. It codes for CASSLDTSTNEKLFF.

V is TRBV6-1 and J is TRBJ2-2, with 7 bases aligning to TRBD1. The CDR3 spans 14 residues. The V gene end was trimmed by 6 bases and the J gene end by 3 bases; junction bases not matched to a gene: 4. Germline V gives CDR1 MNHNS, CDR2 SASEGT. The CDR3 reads CASRPTGDTGELFF. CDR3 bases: TGTGCCAGCAGACCCACAGGGGACACCGGGGAGCTGTTTTTT.

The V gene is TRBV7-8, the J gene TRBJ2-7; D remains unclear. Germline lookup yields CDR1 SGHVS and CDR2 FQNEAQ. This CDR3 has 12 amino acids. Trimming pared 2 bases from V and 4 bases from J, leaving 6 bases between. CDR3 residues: CASSLTGYEQYV. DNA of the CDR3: TGTGCCAGCAGCTTAACCGGTTACGAGCAGTACGTC.

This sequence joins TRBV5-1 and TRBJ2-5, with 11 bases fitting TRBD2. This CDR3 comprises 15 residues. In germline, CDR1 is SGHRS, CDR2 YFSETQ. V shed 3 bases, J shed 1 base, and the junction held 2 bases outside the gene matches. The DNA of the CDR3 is TGCGCCAGCAGCTCTAGCGGGGGGCGCCAAGAGACCCAGTACTTC. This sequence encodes CASSSSGGRQETQYF.

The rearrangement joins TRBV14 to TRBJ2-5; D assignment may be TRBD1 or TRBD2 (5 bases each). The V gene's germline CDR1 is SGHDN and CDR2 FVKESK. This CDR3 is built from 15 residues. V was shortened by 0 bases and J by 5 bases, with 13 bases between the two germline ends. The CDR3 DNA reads TGTGCCAGCAGCCAAGATCGTGAGGGGAGTGAGACCCAGTACTTC. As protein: CASSQDREGSETQYF. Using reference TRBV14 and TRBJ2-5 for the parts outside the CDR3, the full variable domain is EAGVTQFPSHSVIEKGQTVTLRCDPISGHDNLYWYRRVMGKEIKFLLHFVKESKQDESGMPNNRFLAERTGGTYSTLKVQPAELEDSGVYFCASSQDREGSETQYFGPGTRLLVL.

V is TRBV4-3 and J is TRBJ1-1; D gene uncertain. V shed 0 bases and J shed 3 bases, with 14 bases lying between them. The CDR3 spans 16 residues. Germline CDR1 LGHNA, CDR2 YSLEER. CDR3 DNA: TGCGCCAGCAGCCAAGATTTCGGGGTGGACTACACTGAAGCTTTCTTT. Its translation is CASSQDFGVDYTEAFF.